This entry lists 25 T cell receptor beta chains sequenced from one sample in a study of T cell changes during pregnancy in multiple sclerosis. Sequencing was performed with immunoSEQ multiplex PCR; in TCRdb, only in-frame clones are kept and a portion is missing. In the table there are 70,000 to 95,000 clones, 89% of which are singletons. The sequencing here drew on peripheral blood, taken before pregnancy. All receptors derive from a female donor with multiple sclerosis, enrolled in a pregnancy study.

The rearrangement joins TRBV30 to TRBJ1-2; D might be TRBD1 (6 bases). Deletions cut 3 bases from V and 0 bases from J, with 20 bases between. From germline, CDR1 is GTSNPN and CDR2 SVGIG (reference sequence). This CDR3 has 17 amino acids. In nucleotides, the CDR3 is TGTGCCTGGAGACTTTCGGGGGGCTGGAGAGCTAACTATGGCTACACCTTC. As protein: CAWRLSGGWRANYGYTF.

The chain uses TRBV13 and TRBJ2-7, with D unresolved. Germline V lookup: CDR1 PRHDT, CDR2 FYEKMQ (reference sequence). Trimming stripped 2 bases from V and 5 bases from J, with 7 bases between. CDR3 length: 12 residues. DNA of the CDR3: TGTGCCAGCAGCTTATACCCGGACGAGCAGTACTTC. Translation gives CASSLYPDEQYF.

The chain employs TRBV18 and TRBJ2-7, with 7 bases that match TRBD1. CDR1 is KGHSH, CDR2 LQKENI, per germline. This CDR3 has 13 amino acids. J gave up 6 bases and V 6 bases, and 8 bases lay outside the gene matches. DNA for the CDR3: TGTGCCAGCTCCTCGGACAGGCAAACCGAGCAGTACTTC. Encoded protein: CASSSDRQTEQYF.

The rearrangement links TRBV7-9 to TRBJ1-3; D gene unclear. This CDR3 contains 13 residues. CDR1 is SEHNR, CDR2 FQNEAQ, per germline (reference sequence). V lost 8 bases and J 0 bases, leaving 8 bases between the germline ends. The CDR3 region is CASLRSSGNTIYF. CDR3 bases: TGTGCCAGCCTAAGGAGCTCTGGAAACACCATATATTTT.

The chain combines TRBV18 with TRBJ1-2, with TRBD1 matching 7 bases. The CDR3 consists of 15 residues. Germline loops: CDR1 KGHSH, CDR2 LQKENI. V was pared by 3 bases and J by 3 bases, with 7 bases of the junction left unmatched. The CDR3: CASSPTGQQHYGYTF. CDR3 bases: TGTGCCAGCTCACCGACGGGACAGCAACACTATGGCTACACCTTC.

V and J are TRBV5-1 and TRBJ2-5, with D maybe TRBD2 (6 bases). Trimming removed 4 bases at V and 2 bases at J, with 9 bases between. CDR1 SGHRS and CDR2 YFSETQ come from the germline V gene. There are 13 residues in the CDR3. CDR3 protein: CASSPGVQETQYF. CDR3 nucleotides: TGCGCCAGCAGCCCGGGGGTACAAGAGACCCAGTACTTC.

The chain employs TRBV5-8 and TRBJ1-1, with D tentatively TRBD1 (5 bases). CDR3 length equals 14 residues. Germline CDR1 and CDR2: SGHTS and YDEGEE. Trimming removed 5 bases from V and 0 bases from J, with 11 bases in between. The CDR3 region is CASSLQEMNTEAFF. CDR3 in DNA: TGTGCCAGCAGTCTACAGGAAATGAACACTGAAGCTTTCTTT.

This clone was detected once. This rearrangement joins TRBV2 to TRBJ2-5; 7 nucleotides align to TRBD2. CDR1 is SNHLY and CDR2 is FYNNEI in the germline V gene. The CDR3 runs 16 residues. Trimming cost V 0 bases and J 1 base; bases outside gene matches: 5. CDR3 DNA: TGTGCCAGCAGTGAAGCGCCATCGGGGGGCCAAGAGACCCAGTACTTC. Protein sequence: CASSEAPSGGQETQYF.

This chain links TRBV15 with TRBJ2-7; 9 nucleotides align to TRBD1. The CDR3 loop spans 15 amino acids. From germline, CDR1 is LNHNV and CDR2 YYDKDF (reference sequence). V dropped 5 bases and J dropped 4; count of bases not matched to a gene: 9. CDR3 sequence: CATSYEDRGNYEQYF. CDR3 bases: TGTGCCACCAGCTATGAAGACAGGGGGAATTACGAGCAGTACTTC.

DNA of the CDR3: TGTGCCAGTAGTATAGTCGGACTAGCGGGGGGGAATGAGCAGTTCTTC. Its protein product is CASSIVGLAGGNEQFF. The genes are TRBV19 and TRBJ2-1, with 15 bases identical to TRBD2. CDR1 is LNHDA, CDR2 SQIVND, per germline (reference sequence). This CDR3 contains 16 residues. J gave up 7 bases and V 1 base, and 2 bases lay outside the gene matches.

This clone was seen only once. This chain connects TRBV9 to TRBJ2-5, with D unclear. The germline V gene has CDR1 SGDLS and CDR2 YYNGEE. V shed 0 bases and J shed 4 bases, with 7 bases lying between them. The CDR3 extends over 13 amino acids. DNA of the CDR3: TGTGCCAGCAGCGTAGGCTATCTAGAGACCCAGTACTTC. Residues: CASSVGYLETQYF.

The J gene is TRBJ1-6, the V gene TRBV19; maybe TRBD1 (5 bases). Trimming stripped 4 bases from V and 5 bases from J, with 18 bases between. Germline CDR1 is LNHDA and CDR2 is SQIVND (reference sequence). The CDR3 extends over 17 amino acids. Here the CDR3 reads CASSSPPGWMDNSPLHF. The CDR3 DNA sequence: TGTGCCAGTAGTAGCCCACCAGGGTGGATGGATAATTCACCCCTCCACTTT.

The gene calls are TRBV6-5 and TRBJ1-1, with a possible D match to TRBD1 (6 bases). Germline V gene data show CDR1 as MNHEY and CDR2 as SVGAGI. The CDR3 is 15 residues long. V was clipped by 0 bases and J by 4 bases, with 12 bases between them. The CDR3 DNA follows: TGTGCCAGCAGTTACTCGGGACACAGGTCCACTGAAGCTTTCTTT. This sequence encodes CASSYSGHRSTEAFF.

The rearrangement uses TRBV9 and TRBJ1-2; the match to TRBD1 covers 11 bases. Germline V CDR1 and CDR2: SGDLS, YYNGEE. The CDR3 covers 15 residues. The junction had 5 bases not matched to a gene; V was cut back by 3 bases and J by 4 bases. The CDR3 protein is CASSAGTGGFYGYTF. CDR3 sequence (DNA): TGTGCCAGCAGCGCCGGGACAGGGGGTTTCTATGGCTACACCTTC. Variable domain in full (rest from reference TRBV9 and TRBJ1-2): DSGVTQTPKHLITATGQRVTLRCSPRSGDLSVYWYQQSLDQGLQFLIQYYNGEERAKGNILERFSAQQFPDLHSELNLSSLELGDSALYFCASSAGTGGFYGYTFGSGTRLTVV.

This clone has just one count. The junction departs from the called germline gene at one end, perhaps through a read error. The chain employs TRBV6-6 and TRBJ2-1; D may be TRBD1 (6 bases). Germline CDR1 MNHNY, CDR2 SVGAGI (reference sequence). The CDR3 extends over 16 amino acids. The CDR3 spells CASSDSDRRFYNEQFF. The CDR3 DNA sequence: TGTGCCAGCAGTGACTCCGACAGGAGATTCTACAATGAGCAGTTCTTC.

The chain recombines TRBV5-1 with TRBJ1-2, with a tentative D call TRBD1 (6 bases). CDR3 length equals 16 residues. Per germline, CDR1 SGHRS and CDR2 YFSETQ. Trimming removed 5 bases from V and 4 bases from J, with 21 bases in between. The CDR3 DNA reads TGCGCCAGCAGATGGGCCTCCCCTGGGGGCCTCTATGGCTACACCTTC. This translates into CASRWASPGGLYGYTF.

The chain combines TRBV30 with TRBJ1-5; D is perhaps TRBD1 (5 bases). The CDR3 is made up of 14 amino acids. V dropped 0 bases and J dropped 3 bases, with 9 bases sitting between them. The germline V gene encodes CDR1 GTSNPN and CDR2 SVGIG (reference sequence). The CDR3, as DNA: TGTGCCTGGAGTGTATGGGGGGTCAATCAGCCCCAGCATTTT. Translating gives CAWSVWGVNQPQHF.

V is TRBV2 and J is TRBJ2-5; 9 nucleotides match TRBD1. CDR1 is SNHLY and CDR2 is FYNNEI in the germline V gene. J gave up 6 bases and V 6 bases, and 11 bases lay outside the gene matches. The CDR3 length is 15 residues. The CDR3 DNA sequence: TGTGCCAGCAGGGACCGGGACAGGGACCGAAAGACCCAGTACTTC. It specifies CASRDRDRDRKTQYF.

The J gene is TRBJ2-1, the V gene TRBV9; 8 nucleotides agree with TRBD2. V was pared by 1 base and J by 7 bases, with 10 bases of the junction left unmatched. Germline-derived CDR1 and CDR2 are SGDLS and YYNGEE. This CDR3 spans 16 amino acids. The chain's CDR3 is CASSVWTSSNRNEQFF. The CDR3 DNA is TGTGCCAGCAGCGTATGGACTAGCTCCAACCGAAATGAGCAGTTCTTC.

This chain joins TRBV12-1 and TRBJ2-2; whether TRBD1, the table's D call, matches the DNA was not checked. TRBV12-1 is a known pseudogene. This CDR3 contains 15 residues. The CDR3 here is CASSFDRGGTGELFF. CDR3 coding DNA: TGTGCCAGCAGCTTTGACAGGGGTGGTACCGGGGAGCTGTTTTTT.

V is TRBV7-9 and J is TRBJ1-5, with D unclear. Per the germline V gene, CDR1 is SEHNR and CDR2 is FQNEAQ (reference sequence). The V end lost 1 base, the J end lost 5 bases, and 9 bases lay between the germline ends. The CDR3 length is 14 residues. The CDR3 spells CASSLGADYQPQHF. In DNA, the CDR3 is TGTGCCAGCAGCTTAGGGGCAGATTATCAGCCCCAGCATTTT.

V usage is TRBV7-5 and J usage is TRBJ2-6; the table's D gene call, TRBD2, was not cross checked with the DNA. TRBV7-5 is flagged as a pseudogene. The CDR3 contains 18 residues. The CDR3 region has the DNA TGTGGCAGAGGGAGGCGGGGGATCCCCGACTCTGGGGCCAACGTCCTGACTTTC. Translation gives CGRGRRGIPDSGANVLTF.

For the CDR3, the DNA is TGCGCCAGCAGCCAGTGGGACAGAGGCAACGTCCTGACTTTC. This sequence encodes CASSQWDRGNVLTF. The chain employs TRBV4-1 and TRBJ2-6; 7 nucleotides match TRBD1. This CDR3 is built from 14 residues. Per germline, CDR1 MGHRA and CDR2 YSYEKL. Unmatched junction bases numbered 5, after V lost 3 bases and J lost 9 bases.

V and J are TRBV9 and TRBJ2-7, with TRBD1 matching 9 bases. Germline loops: CDR1 SGDLS, CDR2 YYNGEE. This CDR3 contains 15 residues. Germline trimming cut 1 base from V and 5 bases from J; bases unmatched to any gene: 7. The CDR3 sequence is CASSVTTGGVDEQYF. The CDR3 DNA reads as TGTGCCAGCAGCGTAACTACAGGGGGCGTCGACGAGCAGTACTTC.

The chain uses TRBV30 and TRBJ2-1; TRBD1 is a possible D gene (6 bases). The CDR3 contains 14 residues. Trimming shortened V by 3 bases and J by 10 bases, and 19 bases separated the two germline ends. Per germline, CDR1 GTSNPN and CDR2 SVGIG (reference sequence). CDR3 nucleotides: TGTGCCTGGAGGAGGGGGACAATACAATGGGAGCAGTTCTTC. Translating it yields CAWRRGTIQWEQFF. The full variable domain, rest sourced from reference TRBV30 and TRBJ2-1, is SQTIHQWPATLVQPVGSPLSLECTVEGTSNPNLYWYRQAAGRGLQLLFYSVGIGQISSEVPQNLSASRPQDRQFILSSKKLLLSDSGFYLCAWRRGTIQWEQFFGPGTRLTVL.